Listed here is a single T cell receptor (beta chain). This clonotype was observed a handful of times. What antigen it recognizes has not been identified. Per-base qualities were not stored, and no clone one base away is much larger. The treatment or condition label corresponds to: approximately nine-day PBMC culture with coronavirus spike peptide pools or control peptides (ViraFEST assay). To expand antigen-specific T cells with peptide pools and then pick out the expanded clonotypes through TCR sequencing, the study relied on the ViraFEST assay. The positive SARS-CoV-2 PCR tests of the convalescent patients were dated from March to December 2020, before the Alpha, Beta and Delta variants emerged in the United States. Each well held 2 million to 2.5 million PBMCs cultured with roughly 10 ug/ml peptide pools in IMDM containing roughly 5% human AB serum and 7.5 to 10 IU/ml IL-2. Half of the culture medium was replaced with fresh IL-2-containing medium on days 3 and 7. Once the cells had been in culture for over 9 days, the EasySep CD4+ T cell isolation kit was used to isolate CD4+ T cells by negative selection. Ficoll-Paque Plus gradient centrifugation was used to isolate PBMCs from whole blood, and the isolated PBMCs were then either used fresh or cryopreserved at -140C. In general, triplicate wells were set up for every culture condition.

This record belongs to a study of vaccination and CD4 T cells after COVID-19 (dated by TCRdb to the early 2020s). In terms of the full investigation: Convalescent patients had a positive SARS-CoV-2 result on nasal swab PCR, and of these patients, several had mild disease and one had severe disease. Participants received two doses of either the Pfizer-BioNTech BNT162b2 vaccine (n=8) or the Moderna mRNA-1273 vaccine (n=2). For stimulating the cultures, overlapping spike peptide pools were used, derived from SARS-CoV-2 as well as from the common cold coronaviruses HCoV-NL63, HCoV-OC43 and HCoV-229E. Post-COVID blood samples were collected from convalescent patients a median of roughly 100 days after diagnosis, with a range of roughly 30 to 161 days. Control cultures used a CEFX viral epitope pool as positive control, an HIV-1 Nef peptide pool as negative control, or no peptide. Post-vaccine blood samples were taken a median of about 77 days after the second vaccine dose, with a range of about 13 to 241 days. In the convalescent cohort there were six males and four females, among whom were two Hispanic individuals, seven Caucasians, two Asians and one multiracial person. In approximately ten COVID-19 convalescent patients and a handful of infection-naive healthy vaccine recipients, the spike-specific CD4+ TCR repertoire before mRNA vaccination was compared with the repertoire after mRNA vaccination. Overall results and qualifications from the work: The study included relatively few convalescent patients and did not analyze early timepoints after natural infection. Of the vaccine-specific clones in convalescent patients, 304 of 307, or nearly all, reacted only to SARS-CoV-2 spike and did not cross-react with common cold coronaviruses. The median number of SARS-CoV-2-reactive clonotypes rose from 21 after infection to around 40 after vaccination, but the change was not significant. In convalescent patients, a median roughly 87% of post-vaccine SARS-CoV-2-reactive clones were detected only after vaccination, and vaccine-specific priming was suggested by this finding.

Receptor libraries were prepared by PCR. DNA from cultured CD4+ T cells underwent TCR sequencing with the Oncomine TCR Beta short-read assay at the Johns Hopkins FTIC core. The QIAamp micro DNA kit was used to extract genomic DNA from the cultured CD4+ T cells. The Oncomine TCR Beta libraries from cultured CD4+ T cells were pooled using unique dual indexes and then sequenced on an Illumina iSeq 100. In the original analysis: Non-productive sequences were removed, and CDR3s not starting with C, not ending with F or W, or shorter than 7 amino acids were discarded. The MANAFEST web application identified antigen-specific clonotypes by comparing peptide-stimulated wells against reference wells and other culture wells. For a clone to be called positive, the clone needed an FDR below 0.05, an odds ratio above 5, and a productive frequency above 0.1% in at least two of three replicate wells. A clonotype was classed as cross-reactive if the clonotype showed significant expansion both in SARS-CoV-2 spike wells and in at least one common cold coronavirus spike condition. Using R version 3.6.1, CDR3 homology was evaluated through Levenshtein distances (stringdist) along with unrooted phylogenetic trees (ape). Using fastp trimming at Q25 and MiXCR clonotype assembly, TCRdb reanalyzed the public sequencing data and kept in-frame beta chains. All rows with the same CDR3 protein become a single entry with the most common DNA and genes. The V and J calls were not made by the authors but by TCRdb's processing. The table for this sample lists 17,000 or so distinct CDR3 sequences; approximately 54% of them were counted only once. The ten top clones hold under 14% of the sample.

The CDR3 has 13 amino acids, counting the end cysteine and phenylalanine. Here the CDR3 DNA is all that survives: 39 bases in frame from base 1. For CDR1 and CDR2, the germline V gene (reference sequence) lists DFQATT and SNEGSKA. The junction carries 16 bases between V and J, which are trimmed by 8 bases and 3 bases respectively. The sequence is built from TRBV20-1 and TRBJ1-1; the D region possibly corresponds to TRBD1 (6 bases align). The specimen sequenced was CD4+ T cells from blood, cultured in vitro. The clonotype comes from a human donor who had recovered from COVID-19. The CDR3 region reads CSSPGGAYTEAFF. The DNA is TGCAGTTCTCCGGGGGGCGCGTACACTGAAGCTTTCTTT.